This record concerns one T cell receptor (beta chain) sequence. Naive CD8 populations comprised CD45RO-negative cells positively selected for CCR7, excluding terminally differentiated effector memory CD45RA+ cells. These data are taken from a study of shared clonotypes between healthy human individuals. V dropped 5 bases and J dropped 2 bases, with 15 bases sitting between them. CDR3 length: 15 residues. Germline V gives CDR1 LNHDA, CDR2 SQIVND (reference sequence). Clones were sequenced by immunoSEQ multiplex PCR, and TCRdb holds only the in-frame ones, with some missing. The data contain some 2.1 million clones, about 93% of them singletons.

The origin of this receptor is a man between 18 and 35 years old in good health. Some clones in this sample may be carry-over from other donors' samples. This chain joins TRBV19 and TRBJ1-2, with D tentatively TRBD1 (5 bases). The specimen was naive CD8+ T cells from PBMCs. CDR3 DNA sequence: TGTGCCAGTAGTGAAACGCCAAAGGGGAACTATGGCTACACCTTC. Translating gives CASSETPKGNYGYTF.